One sample yielded the 14 T cell receptor beta chains listed below, sequenced in a study of Ad26.COV2.S vaccination and SARS-CoV-2 variants. As for treatment: 15 to 20 received Ad26.COV2.S at low or high dose, single or two shots; roughly 5 received placebo; per-sample allocation not given. The samples date from day 63 after the first vaccine or placebo injection. Sequencing used immunoSEQ multiplex PCR; TCRdb keeps in-frame clones, though not all of them. The sample includes about 350,000 clones, 88% of them seen just once. This specimen consisted of peripheral blood, obtained in a trial of Ad26.COV2.S vaccine versus placebo. These receptors were collected from a person between 18 and 65 years old who received the Ad26.COV2.S COVID-19 vaccine or a placebo.

The gene calls are TRBV7-3 and TRBJ2-7; 9 bases align to TRBD1. V shed 1 base, J shed 3 bases, and the junction held 13 bases outside the gene matches. Germline V gene data show CDR1 as SGHTA and CDR2 as FQGTGA. The CDR3 consists of 18 residues. This chain's CDR3 is CASSLRPGTGKSFYEQYF. CDR3 nucleotides: TGTGCCAGCAGCTTAAGGCCCGGGACAGGGAAGAGCTTCTACGAGCAGTACTTC.

This chain links TRBV2 with TRBJ1-4; TRBD1 agrees at 8 bases. V was pared by 8 bases and J by 4 bases, with 12 bases of the junction left unmatched. CDR1 and CDR2 (germline): SNHLY, FYNNEI. The CDR3 contains 16 residues. The CDR3 DNA is TGTGCCAGCGCAGCAACAGGGGGAGGGCGTAATGAAAAACTGTTTTTT. The encoded protein is CASAATGGGRNEKLFF.

The chain is built from TRBV4-2 and TRBJ2-5; a weak D match, TRBD1 (5 bases). Germline CDR1 LGHNA, CDR2 YNFKEQ. The V gene lost 0 bases and the J gene lost 3 bases, with 8 bases spanning the gap. This CDR3 has 14 amino acids. CDR3 nucleotide sequence: TGTGCCAGCAGCCAAGACGCAGGGAAAGAGACCCAGTACTTC. Translated, it gives CASSQDAGKETQYF.

The CDR3 here is CASSVEGTQGETQYF. CDR3 nucleotides: TGTGCCAGCAGCGTAGAAGGAACCCAAGGAGAGACCCAGTACTTC. V usage is TRBV9 and J usage is TRBJ2-5; the D is unclear. The CDR3 has 15 amino acids. V lost 0 bases and J 4 bases, leaving 13 bases between the germline ends. CDR1 SGDLS and CDR2 YYNGEE come from the germline V gene. Looking up the rest from reference TRBV9 and TRBJ2-5 gives the full variable domain: DSGVTQTPKHLITATGQRVTLRCSPRSGDLSVYWYQQSLDQGLQFLIQYYNGEERAKGNILERFSAQQFPDLHSELNLSSLELGDSALYFCASSVEGTQGETQYFGPGTRLLVL.

V usage is TRBV7-2 and J usage is TRBJ1-5; TRBD1 might be the D (5 bases). Germline V gene data show CDR1 as SGHTA and CDR2 as FQGNSA. The ends were cut back, 1 base at V and 6 bases at J, with 16 bases in the middle. The CDR3 consists of 16 residues. CDR3: CASSLGGTARGQPQHF. The CDR3 DNA reads TGTGCCAGCAGCTTAGGTGGGACGGCCCGGGGTCAGCCCCAGCATTTT.

This rearrangement joins TRBV9 to TRBJ1-3, with D possibly being TRBD1 (5 bases). CDR1 is SGDLS, CDR2 YYNGEE, per germline. The CDR3 totals 15 residues. V was pared by 2 bases and J by 0 bases, with 9 bases between. The CDR3 nucleotides read TGTGCCAGCAGCGTTACCCAGGGCTCTGGAAACACCATATATTTT. It specifies CASSVTQGSGNTIYF.

This rearrangement joins TRBV4-3 to TRBJ1-2; a weak D match, TRBD1 (5 bases). CDR1 is LGHNA and CDR2 is YSLEER in the germline V gene. This CDR3 has 16 residues. Trimming took 4 bases from V and 5 from J, leaving 20 bases between them. The CDR3, as DNA: TGCGCCAGCAGCCTCCGAGCGGGGGGAGAGGGGTATGGCTACACCTTC. Protein sequence: CASSLRAGGEGYGYTF.

This clone was seen a single time. The genes are TRBV7-2 and TRBJ1-3; D is perhaps TRBD1 (5 bases). Per the germline V gene, CDR1 is SGHTA and CDR2 is FQGNSA. Trimming took 2 bases from V and 4 from J, leaving 9 bases between them. The CDR3 is made up of 14 amino acids. Here the CDR3 reads CASSLRGNGNTIYF. DNA for the CDR3: TGTGCCAGCAGCTTAAGGGGAAACGGAAACACCATATATTTT.

V gene TRBV28 combines with J gene TRBJ1-2; 7 bases are a match to TRBD1. This CDR3 is 14 amino acids long. V lost 6 bases to trimming and J lost 4 bases; unmatched junction nucleotides: 8. Germline V lookup: CDR1 MDHEN, CDR2 SYDVKM. This CDR3 is CASRLDRASYGYTF. The CDR3 nucleotides are TGTGCCAGCAGACTTGACAGGGCCTCCTATGGCTACACCTTC.

The chain combines TRBV10-3 with TRBJ2-3, with TRBD2 matching over 7 bases. The CDR3 is made up of 17 amino acids. Germline V gene data show CDR1 as ENHRY and CDR2 as SYGVKD. After removal of 0 bases from V and 1 base from J, the junction contained 7 bases not matched to a gene. CDR3 in DNA: TGTGCCATCAGTGAGTCGGGTCGTGGGAGGGGCACAGATACGCAGTATTTT. Encoded protein: CAISESGRGRGTDTQYF.

The chain has TRBV11-2 and TRBJ2-1, with 10 bases fitting TRBD1. Germline V gives CDR1 SGHAT, CDR2 FQNNGV. V lost 3 bases, J lost 7 bases, and 6 bases stayed unmatched. The CDR3 runs 15 residues. CDR3 nucleotides: TGTGCCAGCAGCTTGGCCGGGACAGGGGTTAATGAGCAGTTCTTC. Translated, it gives CASSLAGTGVNEQFF.

This clone has a handful of counts. The same CDR3 can be traced to other DNA sequences in this sample. V usage is TRBV7-3 and J usage is TRBJ1-6, with D unclear. The CDR3 totals 13 residues. CDR1 SGHTA and CDR2 FQGTGA come from the germline V gene. Between the trimmed V and J ends, which lost 6 bases and 4 bases, there was a span of 7 bases. The CDR3 DNA is TGTGCCAGCAGGCGAGATTATAATTCACCCCTCCACTTT. Its translation: CASRRDYNSPLHF.

The chain employs TRBV7-3 and TRBJ2-5; no clear D gene. Per the germline V gene, CDR1 is SGHTA and CDR2 is FQGTGA. Trimming removed 10 bases at V and 4 bases at J, with 19 bases between. This CDR3 comprises 14 residues. CDR3: CATLGPPWLETQYF. The CDR3 region has the DNA TGTGCCACCCTTGGACCCCCCTGGTTAGAGACCCAGTACTTC.

This rearrangement joins TRBV6-4 to TRBJ2-3; 7 bases fit TRBD2. V trimming: 4 bases; J trimming: 0 bases; junction bases outside the gene matches: 4. The V gene's germline CDR1 is MRHNA and CDR2 SNTAGT. The CDR3 length is 15 residues. The CDR3 sequence: CASSVAGRSTDTQYF. Here the CDR3 DNA reads TGTGCCAGCAGTGTAGCGGGCCGAAGCACAGATACGCAGTATTTT.